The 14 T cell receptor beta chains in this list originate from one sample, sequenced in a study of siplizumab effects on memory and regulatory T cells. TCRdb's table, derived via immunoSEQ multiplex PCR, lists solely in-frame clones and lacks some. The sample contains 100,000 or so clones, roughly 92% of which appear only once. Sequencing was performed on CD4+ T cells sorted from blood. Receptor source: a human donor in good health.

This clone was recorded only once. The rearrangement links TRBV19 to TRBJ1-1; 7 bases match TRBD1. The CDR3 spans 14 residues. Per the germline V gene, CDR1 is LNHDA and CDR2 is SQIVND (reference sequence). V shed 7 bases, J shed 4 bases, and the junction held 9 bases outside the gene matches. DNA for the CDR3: TGTGCCAGTATCCGACAGGGCGGAGGCACTGAAGCTTTCTTT. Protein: CASIRQGGGTEAFF.

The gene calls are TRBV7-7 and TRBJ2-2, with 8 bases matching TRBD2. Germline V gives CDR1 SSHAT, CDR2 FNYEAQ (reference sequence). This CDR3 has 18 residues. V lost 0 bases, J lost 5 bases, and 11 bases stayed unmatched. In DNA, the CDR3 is TGTGCCAGCAGCTTAGCGCCAATCGGGAGGGCTCGGACCGGGGAGCTGTTTTTT. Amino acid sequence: CASSLAPIGRARTGELFF.

The CDR3 coding sequence is TGTGCCAGCAGTTTACGGCCCAGGTTTGCTAACTATGGCTACACCTTC. Protein sequence: CASSLRPRFANYGYTF. V and J are TRBV27 and TRBJ1-2; no reliable D call. Germline V gene sequence: CDR1 MNHEY, CDR2 SMNVEV (reference sequence). The CDR3 totals 16 residues. V was trimmed by 2 bases and J by 0 bases, leaving 13 bases between them.

For the CDR3, the DNA is TGTGCCAGCAGTTTGGCCTGGGACACCGGGGAGCTGTTTTTT. It encodes CASSLAWDTGELFF. V and J are TRBV28 and TRBJ2-2; no definite D call. There are 14 residues in the CDR3. The ends were cut back, 3 bases at V and 3 bases at J, with 8 bases in the middle. Germline V gene data show CDR1 as MDHEN and CDR2 as SYDVKM.

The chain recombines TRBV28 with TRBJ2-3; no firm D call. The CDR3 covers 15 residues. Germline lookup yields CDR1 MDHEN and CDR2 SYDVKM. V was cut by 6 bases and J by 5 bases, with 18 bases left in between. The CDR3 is CASRESRFFVDTQYF. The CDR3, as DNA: TGTGCCAGCAGAGAAAGCCGCTTTTTTGTAGATACGCAGTATTTT.

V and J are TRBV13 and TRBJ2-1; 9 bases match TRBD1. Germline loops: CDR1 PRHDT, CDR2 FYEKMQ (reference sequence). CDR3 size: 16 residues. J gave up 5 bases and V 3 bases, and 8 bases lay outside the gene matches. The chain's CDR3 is CASSLLGTGKDNEQFF. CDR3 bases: TGTGCCAGCAGCTTGCTCGGGACAGGGAAGGACAATGAGCAGTTCTTC.

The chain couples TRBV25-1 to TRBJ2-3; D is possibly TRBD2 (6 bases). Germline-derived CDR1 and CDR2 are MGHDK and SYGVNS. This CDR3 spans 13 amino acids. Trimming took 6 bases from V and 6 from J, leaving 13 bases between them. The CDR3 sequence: CASRMRLVDTQYF. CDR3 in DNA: TGTGCCAGCAGAATGAGACTAGTCGATACGCAGTATTTT.

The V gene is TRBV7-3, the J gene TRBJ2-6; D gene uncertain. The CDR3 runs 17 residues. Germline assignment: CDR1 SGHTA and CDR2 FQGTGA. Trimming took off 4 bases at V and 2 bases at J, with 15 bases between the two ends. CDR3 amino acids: CASSSRLGSPGANVLTF. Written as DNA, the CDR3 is TGTGCCAGCAGCTCGCGACTGGGCTCTCCTGGGGCCAACGTCCTGACTTTC.

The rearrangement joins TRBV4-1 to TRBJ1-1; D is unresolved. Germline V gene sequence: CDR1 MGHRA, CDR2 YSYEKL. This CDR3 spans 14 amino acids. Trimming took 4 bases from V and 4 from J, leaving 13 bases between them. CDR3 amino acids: CASSPTWVGTEAFF. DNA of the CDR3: TGCGCCAGCAGCCCTACCTGGGTGGGCACTGAAGCTTTCTTT.

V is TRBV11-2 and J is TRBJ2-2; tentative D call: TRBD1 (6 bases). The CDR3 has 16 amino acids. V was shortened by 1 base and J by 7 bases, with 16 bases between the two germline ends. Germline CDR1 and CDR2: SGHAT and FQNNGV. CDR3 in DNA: TGTGCCAGCAGCTTAGGCTGGCAGCAGGGGTACGGGGAGCTGTTTTTT. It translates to CASSLGWQQGYGELFF.

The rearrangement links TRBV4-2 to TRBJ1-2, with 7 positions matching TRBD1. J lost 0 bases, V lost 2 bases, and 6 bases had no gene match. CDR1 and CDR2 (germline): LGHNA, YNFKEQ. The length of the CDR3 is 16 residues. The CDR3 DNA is TGTGCCAGCAGCCAACTGGGACAGACTTCTAACTATGGCTACACCTTC. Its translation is CASSQLGQTSNYGYTF.

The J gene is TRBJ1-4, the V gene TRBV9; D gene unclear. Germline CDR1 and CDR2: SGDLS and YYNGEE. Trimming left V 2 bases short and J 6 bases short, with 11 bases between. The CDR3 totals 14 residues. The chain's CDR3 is CASSVGRTYEKLFF. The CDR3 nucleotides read TGTGCCAGCAGCGTGGGAAGAACCTATGAAAAACTGTTTTTT. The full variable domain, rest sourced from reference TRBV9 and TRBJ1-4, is DSGVTQTPKHLITATGQRVTLRCSPRSGDLSVYWYQQSLDQGLQFLIQYYNGEERAKGNILERFSAQQFPDLHSELNLSSLELGDSALYFCASSVGRTYEKLFFGSGTQLSVL.

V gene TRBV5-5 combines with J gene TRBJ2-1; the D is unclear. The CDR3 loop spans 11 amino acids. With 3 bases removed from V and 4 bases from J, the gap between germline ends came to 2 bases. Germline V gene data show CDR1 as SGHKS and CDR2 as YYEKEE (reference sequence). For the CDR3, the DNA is TGTGCCAGCAGCTCTTACAATGAGCAGTTCTTC. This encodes CASSSYNEQFF.

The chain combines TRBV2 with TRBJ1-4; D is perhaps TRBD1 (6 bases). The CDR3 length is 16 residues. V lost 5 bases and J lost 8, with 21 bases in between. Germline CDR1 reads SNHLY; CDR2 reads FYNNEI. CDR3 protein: CASSQLRTALEEKLFF. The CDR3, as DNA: TGTGCCAGCAGTCAGCTCCGGACAGCATTGGAAGAAAAACTGTTTTTT.